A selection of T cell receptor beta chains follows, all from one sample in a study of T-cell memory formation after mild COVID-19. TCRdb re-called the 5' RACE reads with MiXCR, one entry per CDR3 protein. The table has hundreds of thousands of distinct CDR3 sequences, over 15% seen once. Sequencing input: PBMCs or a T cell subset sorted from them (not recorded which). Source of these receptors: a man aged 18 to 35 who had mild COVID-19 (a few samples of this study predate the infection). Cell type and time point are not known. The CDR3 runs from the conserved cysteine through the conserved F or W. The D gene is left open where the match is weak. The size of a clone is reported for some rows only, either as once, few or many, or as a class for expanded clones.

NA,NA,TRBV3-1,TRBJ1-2,CASSASGAVNYGYTF,TGTGCCAGCAGCGCCTCAGGGGCCGTAAACTATGGCTACACCTTC
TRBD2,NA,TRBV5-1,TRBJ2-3,CASTLAGVDTQYF,TGCGCCAGCACCCTAGCGGGGGTAGATACGCAGTATTTT
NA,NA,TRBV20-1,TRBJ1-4,CSAYPRTVGNEKLFF,TGCAGTGCATACCCCCGGACAGTCGGGAATGAAAAACTGTTTTTT
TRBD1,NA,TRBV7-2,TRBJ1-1,CASSRDRGHEEAFF,TGTGCCAGCAGCCGAGACAGGGGGCACGAGGAAGCTTTCTTT
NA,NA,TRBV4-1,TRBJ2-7,CASSQELQGHTISYEQYF,TGCGCCAGCAGCCAAGAACTGCAAGGACATACAATCTCCTACGAGCAGTACTTC
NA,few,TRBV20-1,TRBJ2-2,CSASGSNTGELFF,TGCAGTGCTAGCGGGTCCAACACCGGGGAGCTGTTTTTT
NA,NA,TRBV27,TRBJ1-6,CASSFGRNNSPLHF,TGTGCCAGCAGTTTCGGGCGGAATAATTCACCCCTCCACTTT
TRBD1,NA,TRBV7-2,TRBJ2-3,CASSFVGTGGTDTQYF,TGTGCCAGCAGCTTTGTGGGGACAGGGGGCACAGATACGCAGTATTTT
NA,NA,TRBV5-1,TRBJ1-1,CASSLDGLGTEAFF,TGCGCCAGCAGCTTGGACGGCCTGGGCACTGAAGCTTTCTTT
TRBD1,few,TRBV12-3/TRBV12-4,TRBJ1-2,CASSRVPGQGRYTF,TGTGCCAGCAGCAGAGTCCCGGGACAGGGGCGCTACACCTTC
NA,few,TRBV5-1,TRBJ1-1,CASSLGAGPNMNTEAFF,TGCGCCAGCAGCTTGGGGGCAGGCCCCAACATGAACACTGAAGCTTTCTTT
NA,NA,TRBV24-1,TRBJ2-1,CATSRAPAWEEQFF,TGTGCCACCAGTCGCGCCCCCGCCTGGGAGGAGCAGTTCTTC
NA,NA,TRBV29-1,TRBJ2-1,CSATLTGNEQFF,TGCAGCGCTACCTTGACCGGCAATGAGCAGTTCTTC
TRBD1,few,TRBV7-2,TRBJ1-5,CASSLFGDSYQPQHF,TGTGCCAGCAGCTTATTCGGGGACAGTTATCAGCCCCAGCATTTT
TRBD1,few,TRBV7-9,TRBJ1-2,CASSRTRGGGGVGYTF,TGTGCCAGCAGCCGAACTCGGGGAGGGGGCGGAGTTGGCTACACCTTC
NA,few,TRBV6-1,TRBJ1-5,CASSEIVATHNQPQHF,TGTGCCAGCAGTGAAATTGTGGCAACTCACAATCAGCCCCAGCATTTT
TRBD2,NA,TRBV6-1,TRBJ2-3,CASTGGPSDTQYF,TGTGCCAGCACGGGAGGCCCCTCGGATACGCAGTATTTT
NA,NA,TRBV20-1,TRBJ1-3,CSAVRISGNTIYF,TGCAGTGCTGTGAGGATCTCTGGAAACACCATATATTTT
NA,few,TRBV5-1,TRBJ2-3,CASSQQGNADTQYF,TGCGCCAGCAGCCAACAGGGTAACGCAGATACGCAGTATTTT
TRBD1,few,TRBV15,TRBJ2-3,CATSRDNRGTDTQYF,TGTGCCACCAGCAGAGATAACAGGGGGACAGATACGCAGTATTTT
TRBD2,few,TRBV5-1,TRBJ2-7,CASSSTSGGVSYEQYF,TGCGCCAGCAGCTCAACTAGCGGGGGAGTTTCCTACGAGCAGTACTTC
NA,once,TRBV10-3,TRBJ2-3,CAISADRIGTQYF,TGTGCCATCAGTGCTGACAGAATCGGTACGCAGTATTTT
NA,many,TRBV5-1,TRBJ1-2,CASSSGESAYGYTF,TGCGCCAGCAGCTCCGGGGAGTCAGCCTATGGCTACACCTTC
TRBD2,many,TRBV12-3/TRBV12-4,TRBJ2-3,CASSLSGGADTQYF,TGTGCCAGCAGTTTAAGCGGGGGGGCCGATACGCAGTATTTT
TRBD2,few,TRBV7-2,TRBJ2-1,CASSLVFNGGAVDEQFF,TGTGCCAGCAGCTTAGTGTTTAACGGGGGGGCAGTAGATGAGCAGTTCTTC
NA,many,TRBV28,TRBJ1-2,CASSRLGGYTF,TGTGCCAGCAGCCGCTTGGGTGGCTACACCTTC
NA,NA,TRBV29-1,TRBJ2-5,CSVRGGSRTQETQYF,TGCAGCGTTCGAGGGGGGTCTAGGACCCAAGAGACCCAGTACTTC
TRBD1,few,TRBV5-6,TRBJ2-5,CASSDKRTGAETQYF,TGTGCCAGCAGCGACAAAAGGACAGGGGCAGAGACCCAGTACTTC
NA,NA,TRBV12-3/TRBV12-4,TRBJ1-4,CASSLRGLGEKLFF,TGTGCCAGCAGTTTGAGGGGTTTAGGTGAAAAACTGTTTTTT
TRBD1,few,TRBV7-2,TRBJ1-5,CASSPDRGLQPQHF,TGTGCCAGCAGCCCGGACAGGGGGCTTCAGCCCCAGCATTTT
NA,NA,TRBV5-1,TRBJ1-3,CASSLVGQAGNTIYF,TGCGCCAGCAGCTTGGTTGGTCAGGCGGGAAACACCATATATTTT
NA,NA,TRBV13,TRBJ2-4,CASSPARDIQYF,TGTGCCAGCAGCCCCGCTAGAGACATTCAGTACTTC
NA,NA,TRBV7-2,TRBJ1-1,CASSLFKRNTEAFF,TGTGCCAGCAGCTTATTTAAGAGGAACACTGAAGCTTTCTTT
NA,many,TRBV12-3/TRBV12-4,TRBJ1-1,CASSLASGTEAFF,TGTGCCAGCAGTTTGGCCTCGGGGACTGAAGCTTTCTTT
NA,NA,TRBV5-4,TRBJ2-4,CASSLVSGRQGIQYF,TGTGCCAGCAGCTTGGTGTCAGGGAGACAAGGCATTCAGTACTTC
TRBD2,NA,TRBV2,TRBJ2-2,CASRAPSGGASGELFF,TGTGCCAGCAGGGCTCCTAGCGGGGGGGCCAGCGGGGAGCTGTTTTTT